The clone carrying this TCR beta chain was observed many times. TCRdb passed the RACE reads through MiXCR, listing each CDR3 protein once. In the table there are some 99,000 distinct CDR3 sequences, 9.2% of which are singletons. The sample comes from a study of human T cells and chemical hapten exposure. The junction had 1 base not matched to a gene; V was cut back by 3 bases and J by 4 bases. The CDR3 totals 13 residues. The time point was: patch test 2, 6 weeks after DPC sensitization. Treatment described: therapeutic diphenylcyclopropenone sensitization with weekly scalp DPC. The material was whole blood, obtained in connection with sensitization to the hapten diphenylcyclopropenone (DPC). The V and J genes are TRBV12-3 or TRBV12-4 and TRBJ1-1, with TRBD1 matching 8 bases. The clonotype comes from a middle-aged woman with alopecia areata. Some clones in this sample may be carry-over from other donors' samples. This CDR3 reads CASSLTGVTEAFF. CDR3 DNA sequence: TGTGCCAGCAGTTTGACAGGGGTCACTGAAGCTTTCTTT.